This T cell receptor (beta chain) was recorded in a study of T cell responses to AZD1222 COVID-19 vaccine. On this clone itself: The target antigen is unknown.

The ends lost 5 bases at V and 6 bases at J; junction bases unmatched: 9. Germline loops: CDR1 SGHDT, CDR2 YYEEEE. The CDR3 sequence is 15 residues long. Repertoires were generated with immunoSEQ multiplex PCR, while TCRdb's copy carries only in-frame clones and drops some. The table has more than 140,000 clones, approximately 90% seen once; the top ten hold 3% to 4%. Findings and limits, study-wide: Baseline antibody screening turned up just a handful of seropositive AZD1222 recipients. Every sample of the repertoires postdated the peak T cell response. Spike-wide vaccine-associated CD4 TCRs dominated at 160-218 and 743-854.

This TCR came from an adult in good health. This specimen consisted of peripheral blood, obtained on day 0 of MenACWY control vaccination. The rearrangement joins TRBV5-6 to TRBJ1-5; 9 nucleotides line up with TRBD1. CDR3 protein: CASSKDRGSGQPQHF. The DNA for the CDR3 is TGTGCCAGCAGTAAGGACAGGGGTTCGGGTCAGCCCCAGCATTTT.